Following are 10 T cell receptor beta chains from one sample sequenced in a study of OX40 agonist ivuxolimab in advanced cancers. Clones were read by immunoSEQ multiplex PCR, and TCRdb kept only the in-frame ones, dropping some. The table shows under 20,000 clones, with 79% occurring only once. This material consisted of CD4+ or CD8+ T cells sorted from blood, taken in a trial of the OX40 agonist ivuxolimab. The receptors were gathered from an adult with an advanced solid tumor such as melanoma, head and neck, liver or kidney cancer.

The genes are TRBV10-2 and TRBJ1-2, with 9 bases lining up with TRBD1. The CDR3 sequence is 13 residues long. With 7 bases clipped from V and 6 bases from J, the junction kept 6 bases outside the gene matches. CDR1 is WSHSY and CDR2 is SAAADI in the germline V gene. The CDR3: CASTPQGANGYTF. The CDR3 nucleotides read TGCGCCAGCACCCCACAGGGGGCGAATGGCTACACCTTC.

The chain employs TRBV6-5 and TRBJ2-7; no definite D call. The CDR3 is made up of 12 amino acids. CDR1 is MNHEY and CDR2 is SVGAGI in the germline V gene. V lost 5 bases to trimming and J lost 4 bases, with 9 bases between them. CDR3 residues: CASSPAPYEQYF. The CDR3, as DNA: TGTGCCAGCAGTCCAGCTCCATACGAGCAGTACTTC.

This chain uses TRBV6-6 with TRBJ2-2; TRBD1 is a possible D gene (5 bases). Trimming took off 10 bases at V and 6 bases at J, with 12 bases between the two ends. This CDR3 has 12 residues. From germline, CDR1 is MNHNY and CDR2 SVGAGI (reference sequence). This chain's CDR3 is CAIKRGPGELFF. As DNA, the CDR3 is TGTGCCATCAAAAGGGGCCCCGGGGAGCTGTTTTTT.

Only a few counts were recorded for this clone. J is TRBJ2-2 and V is TRBV11-2; no reliable D call. Germline lookup yields CDR1 SGHAT and CDR2 FQNNGV. This CDR3 is built from 11 residues. The V and J ends lost 2 bases and 8 bases respectively, with 3 bases between them. The CDR3 DNA is TGTGCCAGCAGCTTACTAGGGGAGCTGTTTTTT. The encoded protein is CASSLLGELFF.

V and J are TRBV7-3 and TRBJ2-3; 8 bases align to TRBD1. Germline CDR1 SGHTA, CDR2 FQGTGA. The ends lost 4 bases at V and 0 bases at J; junction bases unmatched: 12. The CDR3 sequence is 18 residues long. The CDR3 sequence: CASSSLDTDRASTDTQYF. CDR3 nucleotides: TGTGCCAGCAGCTCCCTCGATACGGACAGGGCGAGCACAGATACGCAGTATTTT.

The CDR3 sequence: CASSYSNVETQYF. The CDR3 DNA reads as TGTGCCAGCAGTTACTCGAATGTGGAGACCCAGTACTTC. The rearrangement uses TRBV6-5 and TRBJ2-5; no definite D call. The CDR3 has 13 residues. Trimming took 0 bases from V and 5 from J, leaving 7 bases between them. The germline V gene has CDR1 MNHEY and CDR2 SVGAGI.

This chain joins TRBV5-1 and TRBJ1-2; D not certain. With 3 bases removed from V and 0 bases from J, the gap between germline ends came to 6 bases. CDR3 length equals 13 residues. CDR1 and CDR2 (germline): SGHRS, YFSETQ. In DNA, the CDR3 is TGCGCCAGCAGCTCGGAGGCTAACTATGGCTACACCTTC. Its protein is CASSSEANYGYTF.

The chain is built from TRBV27 and TRBJ2-6; D may be TRBD2 (6 bases). This CDR3 is 14 amino acids long. V was trimmed by 6 bases and J by 3 bases, leaving 9 bases between them. CDR1 and CDR2 from the germline V gene are MNHEY and SMNVEV (reference sequence). The CDR3 protein is CASRHGGGANVLTF. The CDR3, as DNA: TGTGCCAGCAGACACGGGGGTGGGGCCAACGTCCTGACTTTC.

In its sample, this clone is medium-sized. The genes are TRBV6-6 and TRBJ1-1; D is ambiguous. Germline V gene sequence: CDR1 MNHNY, CDR2 SVGAGI (reference sequence). The CDR3 extends over 15 amino acids. Trimming removed 2 bases from V and 5 bases from J, with 15 bases in between. Here the CDR3 DNA reads TGTGCCAGCAGTTACCTGACGGCGGGTAGTACTGAAGCTTTCTTT. Translation: CASSYLTAGSTEAFF.

The CDR3 protein is CASSQLTMDREDTQYF. As DNA, the CDR3 is TGTGCCAGCAGCCAATTAACTATGGACAGGGAAGATACGCAGTATTTT. The V gene is TRBV16, the J gene TRBJ2-3; the match to TRBD1 covers 8 bases. The CDR3 loop spans 16 amino acids. The germline gives CDR1 KGHSY, CDR2 FQNENV. The J segment lost 5 bases and the V segment lost 1 base, leaving 8 bases of the junction unmatched.